Following are 9 T cell receptor beta chains from one sample sequenced in a study of tumour-infiltrating T cells in Burkitt lymphoma. Libraries were prepared by immunoSEQ multiplex PCR; TCRdb keeps only in-frame clonotypes and omits some of them. The profile shows tens of thousands of clones, 31% of them singletons. Sequencing used tumor tissue. The receptor set was obtained from a human donor with Burkitt lymphoma.

This clone was recorded a few times. The rearrangement links TRBV30 to TRBJ1-6; D unresolved. The CDR3 spans 11 residues. Germline V lookup: CDR1 GTSNPN, CDR2 SVGIG (reference sequence). Trimming removed 1 base at V and 10 bases at J, with 5 bases between. The CDR3 region is CAWSDGSPLHF. The DNA for the CDR3 is TGTGCCTGGAGTGACGGGTCACCCCTCCACTTT.

The gene calls are TRBV7-3 and TRBJ1-6; D gene uncertain. The length of the CDR3 is 13 residues. The V end was cut by 5 bases, the J end by 11 bases, with 13 bases between. Germline V gene lookup returns CDR1 SGHTA and CDR2 FQGTGA. The CDR3 DNA reads as TGTGCCAGCAGCGCCGGCGGGTCGGCACCCCTCCACTTT. Translating gives CASSAGGSAPLHF.

This sequence joins TRBV4-1 and TRBJ1-4; 8 bases fit TRBD1. This CDR3 has 14 amino acids. The germline V gene encodes CDR1 MGHRA and CDR2 YSYEKL. With V trimmed by 5 bases and J by 5 bases, 4 bases remained unmatched. The chain's CDR3 is CASSIQGGNEKLFF. The CDR3 nucleotides are TGCGCCAGCAGCATACAGGGGGGGAATGAAAAACTGTTTTTT.

This clone has just a few counts. The genes are TRBV6-6 and TRBJ1-3; D is uncertain. Germline CDR1 reads MNHNY; CDR2 reads SVGAGI (reference sequence). This CDR3 is built from 14 residues. V shed 7 bases and J shed 0 bases, with 10 bases lying between them. The CDR3 DNA is TGTGCCAGCAATACAAGGGACTCTGGAAACACCATATATTTT. It is translated as CASNTRDSGNTIYF.

This chain connects TRBV28 to TRBJ1-2, with D perhaps matching TRBD1 (5 bases). V dropped 7 bases and J dropped 6 bases, with 15 bases sitting between them. The germline gives CDR1 MDHEN, CDR2 SYDVKM. The CDR3 loop spans 13 amino acids. The CDR3 DNA reads as TGTGCCAGCACCCCCGGGCAGGGTAATGGCTACACCTTC. Protein product: CASTPGQGNGYTF.

The chain joins TRBV6-6 to TRBJ1-4, with 12 bases aligning to TRBD1. Unmatched junction bases numbered 11, after V lost 11 bases and J lost 10 bases. CDR1 is MNHNY, CDR2 SVGAGI, per germline (reference sequence). This CDR3 spans 14 amino acids. CDR3 in DNA: TGTGCCGCACGGGGACAGGGGGCTAAAGGAAAACTGTTTTTT. It codes for CAARGQGAKGKLFF.

This clone was recorded a few times. The chain links TRBV27 to TRBJ1-1; TRBD1 might be the D (5 bases). The CDR3 runs to 15 residues. Germline values: CDR1 MNHEY, CDR2 SMNVEV (reference sequence). V was cut by 2 bases and J by 4 bases, with 14 bases left in between. CDR3: CASSLSPGASTEAFF. The CDR3 bases are TGTGCCAGCAGTTTAAGCCCCGGGGCGAGCACTGAAGCTTTCTTT.

The chain carries TRBV2 and TRBJ2-2; weak D call: TRBD1 (6 bases). V was pared by 6 bases and J by 1 base, with 18 bases between. CDR1 and CDR2 (germline): SNHLY, FYNNEI. The CDR3 spans 17 residues. The chain's CDR3 is CASSLPGQTLNTGELFF. The CDR3 bases are TGTGCCAGCAGCCTCCCCGGACAGACCCTGAACACCGGGGAGCTGTTTTTT. Full variable domain (rest looked up from reference TRBV2 and TRBJ2-2): EPEVTQTPSHQVTQMGQEVILRCVPISNHLYFYWYRQILGQKVEFLVSFYNNEISEKSEIFDDQFSVERPDGSNFTLKIRSTKLEDSAMYFCASSLPGQTLNTGELFFGEGSRLTVL.

This clone occurred a few times. The chain recombines TRBV5-4 with TRBJ2-3; no reliable D call. Germline CDR1 reads SGHNT; CDR2 reads YYREEE (reference sequence). V was trimmed by 1 base and J by 2 bases, leaving 8 bases between them. The CDR3 spans 14 residues. The CDR3 region has the DNA TGTGCCAGCAGCTTGAAGCGCTCCACAGATACGCAGTATTTT. It codes for CASSLKRSTDTQYF.